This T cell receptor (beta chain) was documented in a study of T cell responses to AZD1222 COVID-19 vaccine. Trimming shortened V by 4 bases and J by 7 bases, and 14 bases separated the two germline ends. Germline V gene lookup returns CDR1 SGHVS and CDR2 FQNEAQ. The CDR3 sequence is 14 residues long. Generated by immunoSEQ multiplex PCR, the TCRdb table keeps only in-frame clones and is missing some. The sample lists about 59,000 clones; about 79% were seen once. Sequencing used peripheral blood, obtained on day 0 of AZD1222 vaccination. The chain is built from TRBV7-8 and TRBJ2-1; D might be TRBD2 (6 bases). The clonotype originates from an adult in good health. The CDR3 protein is CASSSGEVFNEQFF. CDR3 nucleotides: TGTGCCAGCAGCTCCGGGGAGGTTTTTAATGAGCAGTTCTTC.